This T cell receptor (beta chain) came from a study of blood T cell repertoires in COVID-19. As for the study in general: The United States, Italy and Spain were the sources of the acute and convalescent COVID-19 samples. PBMCs, B-cell-depleted T cells, or T cells provided the cDNA or gDNA that made up the material.

What the recovered Cohort 3 donors had was two negative PCRs, clearance, or symptom resolution. Per the study methods: Reference gene primers were amplified, and this amplification served to estimate nucleated cell counts. Sequencing was performed with immunoSEQ multiplex PCR; in TCRdb, only in-frame clones are kept and a portion is missing. V, J and clone size derive from that table, while D and trimming were established from the DNA sequence. The sample consists of around 280,000 clones, approximately 88% of them appearing once. CDR3 length equals 16 residues. The V gene end was trimmed by 2 bases and the J gene end by 4 bases; junction bases not matched to a gene: 8. Germline CDR1 reads MDHEN; CDR2 reads SYDVKM.

The receptor was derived from a middle-aged woman who had recovered from COVID-19. The chain combines TRBV28 with TRBJ1-5; 7 bases map to TRBD1. The sample was PBMCs or T cells enriched from blood (not recorded which). The CDR3 sequence is CASSLRGGDLNQPQHF. The DNA of the CDR3 is TGTGCCAGCAGTTTACGAGGGGGCGATTTAAATCAGCCCCAGCATTTT.